A selection of T cell receptor beta chains follows, all from one sample in a study of shared clonotypes between healthy human individuals. Using immunoSEQ multiplex PCR, the repertoire was profiled, and TCRdb retains in-frame clones only, with some absent. The sample has about 2,100,000 clones, approximately 94% seen once. Sequencing was performed on naive CD8+ T cells from PBMCs. The receptors were gathered from a man aged 18 to 30 in good health. Some clones in this sample may be carry-over from other donors' samples. Each CDR3 is given with its conserved first and last residue. Each record gives: V gene, clone size, D gene, J gene, CDR3 protein, CDR3 DNA. D genes are given only for firm matches. Where a row states a size, it is once, few, many or the class of an expanded clone; other rows omit it.

>TRBV7-8|NA|TRBD2|TRBJ2-3
CASRAGTSGTPADTQYF
TGTGCCAGCAGGGCCGGGACTAGCGGGACCCCAGCAGATACGCAGTATTTT
>TRBV9|NA|TRBD1|TRBJ2-5
CASSGTGEETQYF
TGTGCCAGCAGCGGAACAGGGGAAGAGACCCAGTACTTC
>TRBV4-2|few|NA|TRBJ1-1
CASSQVVNSNTEAFF
TGTGCCAGCAGCCAAGTCGTCAACAGCAACACTGAAGCTTTCTTT
>TRBV7-6|NA|NA|TRBJ1-2
CASSLDRSGYGYTF
TGTGCCAGCAGCTTAGACAGATCCGGCTATGGCTACACCTTC
>TRBV27|NA|TRBD1|TRBJ1-2
CASSHRRGQGGDYGYTF
TGTGCCAGCAGTCATCGCCGCGGACAGGGAGGGGACTATGGCTACACCTTC
>TRBV19|NA|NA|TRBJ2-1
CASSIVGLPIYNEQFF
TGTGCCAGTAGTATAGTAGGCCTTCCCATCTACAATGAGCAGTTCTTC
>TRBV7-9|NA|TRBD2|TRBJ2-2
CASSIGLAGKVTNTGELFF
TGTGCCAGCAGCATCGGACTAGCGGGAAAAGTCACGAACACCGGGGAGCTGTTTTTT
>TRBV5-1|NA|NA|TRBJ2-7
CASSLSGYEQYF
TGCGCCAGCAGCTTATCAGGGTACGAGCAGTACTTC
>TRBV5-6|NA|NA|TRBJ1-1
CASSLADGPDEAFF
TGTGCCAGCAGCTTGGCCGACGGGCCAGATGAAGCTTTCTTT
>TRBV11-2|NA|NA|TRBJ2-5
CASSSYGQKDQETQYF
TGTGCCAGCAGCTCCTATGGGCAGAAGGACCAAGAGACCCAGTACTTC
>TRBV9|NA|NA|TRBJ2-7
CASSVSRGDYEQYF
TGTGCCAGCAGCGTCTCCCGCGGGGACTACGAGCAGTACTTC
>TRBV6-1|NA|TRBD1|TRBJ1-5
CASSERQGSNQPQHF
TGTGCCAGCAGTGAGAGACAGGGGAGCAATCAGCCCCAGCATTTT
>TRBV10-2|NA|NA|TRBJ2-7
CASSEYYEQYF
TGCGCCAGCAGTGAGTACTACGAGCAGTACTTC
>TRBV29-1|NA|NA|TRBJ1-5
CSVQLTKDGIYQPQHF
TGCAGCGTTCAACTCACGAAAGACGGGATCTATCAGCCCCAGCATTTT
>TRBV10-2|NA|NA|TRBJ2-2
CASRGGGELFF
TGCGCCAGCAGGGGGGGCGGGGAGCTGTTTTTT
>TRBV6-1|NA|NA|TRBJ2-6
CASSDLTPGANVLTF
TGTGCCAGCAGCGACCTGACCCCTGGGGCCAACGTCCTGACTTTC
>TRBV7-3|NA|TRBD1|TRBJ2-1
CASSNTGTGVYNEQFF
TGTGCCAGCAGCAACACCGGGACAGGGGTCTACAATGAGCAGTTCTTC
>TRBV13|NA|NA|TRBJ2-7
CASSFSGITYEQYF
TGTGCCAGCAGCTTTTCGGGGATTACCTACGAGCAGTACTTC
>TRBV7-7|NA|NA|TRBJ2-7
CASSPGTAGYEQYF
TGTGCCAGCAGCCCTGGGACTGCTGGCTACGAGCAGTACTTC
>TRBV7-2|NA|TRBD2|TRBJ2-3
CASSPLGTSGTQGGKQYF
TGTGCCAGCAGCCCCCTGGGGACTAGCGGGACCCAAGGAGGAAAGCAGTATTTT
>TRBV27|NA|NA|TRBJ2-7
CASSSGATYEQYF
TGTGCCAGCAGTTCCGGGGCGACCTACGAGCAGTACTTC
>TRBV6-5|NA|NA|TRBJ2-1
CASSYLLGRGDNEQFF
TGTGCCAGCAGTTACCTGTTGGGTAGAGGGGACAATGAGCAGTTCTTC
>TRBV5-6|NA|NA|TRBJ2-3
CASSLDVLLGTDTQYF
TGTGCCAGCAGCTTGGATGTCCTCTTGGGCACAGATACGCAGTATTTT
>TRBV25-1|once|TRBD1|TRBJ2-5
CASSERDRGETQYF
TGTGCCAGCAGTGAAAGGGACAGGGGAGAGACCCAGTACTTC
>TRBV9|NA|NA|TRBJ2-1
CASSVQPTSVETLIARYEQFF
TGTGCCAGCAGCGTCCAGCCCACCTCCGTGGAGACCCTCATCGCCCGCTATGAGCAGTTCTTC
>TRBV19|NA|NA|TRBJ1-5
CASSIGGNQPQHF
TGTGCCAGTAGTATAGGGGGCAATCAGCCCCAGCATTTT
>TRBV28|NA|TRBD2|TRBJ2-7
CASSLTGGSYEQYF
TGTGCCAGCAGTTTAACGGGGGGATCCTACGAGCAGTACTTC
>TRBV28|NA|TRBD2|TRBJ2-5
CASSLSLEREVPETQYF
TGTGCCAGCAGTTTATCCCTAGAGCGGGAGGTCCCAGAGACCCAGTACTTC
>TRBV2|NA|TRBD2|TRBJ2-7
CASSDDLADEQYF
TGTGCCAGCAGTGACGACCTAGCGGACGAGCAGTACTTC
>TRBV15|NA|TRBD2|TRBJ2-1
CATSDIGEGSYNEQFF
TGTGCCACCAGCGATATTGGGGAGGGCTCCTACAATGAGCAGTTCTTC
>TRBV7-8|NA|NA|TRBJ2-5
CASSPGFRKVLGVLETQYF
TGTGCCAGCAGCCCCGGGTTTCGTAAGGTTCTGGGTGTGTTGGAGACCCAGTACTTC
>TRBV7-9|NA|NA|TRBJ1-1
CASSLARSEAFF
TGTGCCAGCAGCTTAGCCAGATCTGAAGCTTTCTTT
>TRBV5-1|once|TRBD2|TRBJ2-1
CASSLHSGTKYNEQFF
TGCGCCAGCAGCTTGCACTCCGGGACTAAGTACAATGAGCAGTTCTTC
>TRBV12-5|NA|TRBD2|TRBJ2-1
CASGLAGVPNEQFF
TGTGCTAGTGGTTTAGCGGGAGTCCCGAATGAGCAGTTCTTC
>TRBV6-1|NA|TRBD2|TRBJ2-7
CASSERPGLAYEQYF
TGTGCCAGCAGTGAAAGGCCCGGACTAGCGTACGAGCAGTACTTC
>TRBV6-1|NA|NA|TRBJ2-7
CASSGAPYEQYF
TGTGCCAGCAGTGGGGCCCCTTACGAGCAGTACTTC
>TRBV7-9|NA|NA|TRBJ2-4
CASSAEGGNIQYF
TGTGCCAGCAGCGCCGAAGGGGGGAACATTCAGTACTTC
>TRBV5-6|NA|NA|TRBJ2-1
CASSWGLIEQFF
TGTGCCAGCAGCTGGGGACTTATTGAGCAGTTCTTC
>TRBV21-1|NA|NA|TRBJ2-7
CASSKAWGESSYEQYF
TGTGCCAGCAGCAAAGCGTGGGGGGAGAGCTCCTACGAGCAGTACTTC
>TRBV7-2|once|NA|TRBJ2-7
CASSLSFAGGGGEQYF
TGTGCCAGCAGCTTGTCCTTTGCAGGGGGCGGGGGCGAGCAGTACTTC
>TRBV28|NA|NA|TRBJ1-2
CASSPWTGSYGYTF
TGTGCCAGCAGTCCTTGGACGGGGTCCTATGGCTACACCTTC
>TRBV2|NA|NA|TRBJ2-1
CASSESQTYNEQFF
TGTGCCAGCAGTGAGTCACAGACCTACAATGAGCAGTTCTTC
>TRBV19|NA|TRBD1|TRBJ2-1
CATFDRVGQFF
TGTGCCACCTTCGACAGGGTTGGGCAGTTCTTC
>TRBV19|NA|NA|TRBJ1-4
CASSSREAETEKLFF
TGTGCCAGTAGTAGCCGGGAGGCAGAAACTGAAAAACTGTTTTTT
>TRBV27|NA|TRBD1|TRBJ2-7
CASSFHGTGAYEQYF
TGTGCCAGCAGTTTTCATGGGACAGGGGCCTACGAGCAGTACTTC
>TRBV30|NA|TRBD2|TRBJ2-1
CASWWGGDEQFF
TGTGCCTCCTGGTGGGGAGGGGATGAGCAGTTCTTC
>TRBV7-8|NA|TRBD1|TRBJ2-5
CASSGIRGLRTQYF
TGTGCCAGCAGCGGTATTAGGGGGCTCAGGACCCAGTACTTC
>TRBV27|NA|NA|TRBJ2-7
CASSLRGAAHEQYF
TGTGCCAGCAGTTTGCGGGGAGCCGCCCACGAGCAGTACTTC
>TRBV10-1|NA|NA|TRBJ2-5
CASSEGLRETQYF
TGCGCCAGCAGTGAGGGACTGAGGGAGACCCAGTACTTC
>TRBV28|NA|NA|TRBJ1-4
CASSFRGYNEKLFF
TGTGCCAGCAGTTTCAGGGGATATAATGAAAAACTGTTTTTT
>TRBV11-2|NA|NA|TRBJ2-7
CASSLVPGRPYEQYF
TGTGCCAGCAGCTTAGTCCCAGGGAGGCCCTACGAGCAGTACTTC
>TRBV28|once|NA|TRBJ2-1
CASFNKGDEQFF
TGTGCCAGCTTTAATAAGGGCGATGAGCAGTTCTTC
>TRBV19|NA|NA|TRBJ1-2
CASSQQGVDGYTF
TGTGCCAGTAGTCAACAGGGTGTTGATGGCTACACCTTC
>TRBV4-3|once|TRBD1|TRBJ1-1
CASSHGTGRNTEAFF
TGCGCCAGCAGCCACGGGACAGGGCGAAACACTGAAGCTTTCTTT
>TRBV7-9|NA|NA|TRBJ2-7
CASSLRDTSSYEQYF
TGTGCCAGCAGCCTGCGAGACACAAGCTCCTACGAGCAGTACTTC
>TRBV9|once|NA|TRBJ2-7
CASSARGLGGYEQYF
TGTGCCAGCAGCGCAAGAGGATTAGGTGGGTACGAGCAGTACTTC
>TRBV28|NA|TRBD2|TRBJ2-1
CASSPWTSYYEQFF
TGTGCCAGCAGTCCGTGGACTAGCTACTATGAGCAGTTCTTC
>TRBV7-9|NA|TRBD2|TRBJ2-4
CASSYRDGTSRNIQYF
TGTGCCAGCAGCTACCGGGATGGGACTAGTCGAAACATTCAGTACTTC
>TRBV10-3|once|NA|TRBJ2-6
CAISESAANVLTF
TGTGCCATCAGTGAGTCAGCGGCCAACGTCCTGACTTTC
>TRBV4-3|NA|NA|TRBJ1-4
CASSQEGRGADEKLFF
TGCGCCAGCAGCCAGGAGGGGAGGGGGGCAGATGAAAAACTGTTTTTT